These T cell receptor beta chains were read from a single sample in a study of cytomegalovirus exposure and HLA in healthy donors. Clones were sequenced by immunoSEQ multiplex PCR, and TCRdb holds only the in-frame ones, with some missing. The sample contains about 95,000 clones, around 84% of which appear only once. Sequencing input: PBMCs. The source of these receptors is a woman in her thirties or forties in good health and CMV-seropositive. Both conserved end residues are part of each CDR3. Clone size is stated in some rows and not others, as once, few, many or a class when expanded.

clone_size	v_call	j_call	cdr3_aa
.	TRBV5-8	TRBJ2-1	CASSLGESSYNEQFF
.	TRBV5-1	TRBJ2-7	CASSLGSGAGIYEQYF
.	TRBV6-6	TRBJ1-4	CASSQTGGLEKLFF
.	TRBV29-1	TRBJ2-1	CSVRDLKDEQFF
once	TRBV4-1	TRBJ2-3	CASSQDSGTSTDTQYF
.	TRBV13	TRBJ1-2	CASSSSGGPYGYTF
.	TRBV13	TRBJ2-1	CASSLGTSGYNEQFF
.	TRBV6-1	TRBJ2-1	CASYGLAGGGEQFF
.	TRBV14	TRBJ2-3	CASSGSGMQYF
.	TRBV28	TRBJ1-1	CASTGGAGTEAFF
few	TRBV19	TRBJ2-3	CASNIEGLAGVNTQYF
.	TRBV7-2	TRBJ2-3	CASSFSGSTDTQYF
.	TRBV6-6	TRBJ2-2	CASSYSAGGTGELFF
.	TRBV6-1	TRBJ1-4	CASRLQGANEKLFF
.	TRBV21-1	TRBJ1-1	CASSKAGRVFTEAFF
.	TRBV5-1	TRBJ2-7	CASSLTGAAYEQYF
few	TRBV9	TRBJ2-3	CASSARSGDYTDTQYF
.	TRBV20-1	TRBJ2-7	CSARETYEQYF
.	TRBV28	TRBJ2-1	CASTKGLAGVRVLFF
.	TRBV5-4	TRBJ2-3	CASSLEGADTQYF
.	TRBV6-4	TRBJ1-6	CASSESGQGGHSPLHF
few	TRBV5-1	TRBJ2-1	CASRGLLTGDGEQFF
.	TRBV28	TRBJ2-7	CASRTTRVYEQYF
.	TRBV11-2	TRBJ2-5	CASDSHTRKRRDQETQYF
.	TRBV5-1	TRBJ2-3	CASSTSGAGKTDTQYF
.	TRBV7-3	TRBJ2-7	CASSLYDASGNYEQYF
.	TRBV28	TRBJ1-5	CASSPDRVYNQPQHF
.	TRBV6-5	TRBJ1-3	CASSYSRDRLGNTIYF
.	TRBV18	TRBJ2-1	CASSPGTRAFGEQFF
.	TRBV11-2	TRBJ1-1	CASSFERGNTEAFF
.	TRBV30	TRBJ1-4	CAWMAPGGGEEKLFF